The 11 T cell receptor beta chains given below trace back to one sample, sequenced in a study of CD8+ T cells in alopecia areata. RNA extraction was followed by reverse transcription into cDNA, which acted as the sequencing template. Clones were sequenced by immunoSEQ multiplex PCR, and TCRdb holds only the in-frame ones, with some missing. The sample yields some 130,000 clones, about 47% seen once. The sample here was CD8+ T cells sorted from blood, taken at week 0. These receptors were collected from a human donor with alopecia areata.

V is TRBV7-8 and J is TRBJ2-5, with 9 bases aligning to TRBD1. The length of the CDR3 is 16 residues. Trimming cost V 2 bases and J 5 bases; bases outside gene matches: 9. Germline assignment: CDR1 SGHVS and CDR2 FQNEAQ. As DNA, the CDR3 is TGTGCCAGCAGCTTAATAAGGGACAGGGTCCTGGAGACCCAGTACTTC. It translates to CASSLIRDRVLETQYF.

This clone came up a few times. V usage is TRBV5-6 and J usage is TRBJ2-1; 8 positions match TRBD2. This CDR3 spans 15 amino acids. CDR1 is SGHDT and CDR2 is YYEEEE in the germline V gene. V lost 4 bases, J lost 6 bases, and 9 bases stayed unmatched. The chain's CDR3 is CASSPGGGLSNEQFF. Here the CDR3 DNA reads TGTGCCAGCAGCCCTGGCGGGGGGCTAAGCAATGAGCAGTTCTTC.

The V and J genes are TRBV7-2 and TRBJ2-7; possible D gene TRBD2, 5 bases. Germline-derived CDR1 and CDR2 are SGHTA and FQGNSA. Trimming shortened V by 5 bases and J by 6 bases, and 17 bases separated the two germline ends. The CDR3 runs to 14 residues. The CDR3 DNA reads TGTGCCAGCAGCATGACTACCCAGTCGTCCGAGCAGTACTTC. It codes for CASSMTTQSSEQYF. Full variable domain (missing parts from reference TRBV7-2 and TRBJ2-7): GAGVSQSPSNKVTEKGKDVELRCDPISGHTALYWYRQSLGQGLEFLIYFQGNSAPDKSGLPSDRFSAERTGGSVSTLTIQRTQQEDSAVYLCASSMTTQSSEQYFGPGTRLTVT.

The chain uses TRBV30 and TRBJ2-5; the D is unclear. CDR3 size: 12 residues. Germline V gene sequence: CDR1 GTSNPN, CDR2 SVGIG (reference sequence). Trimming left V 3 bases short and J 2 bases short, with 7 bases between. The CDR3 spells CAWSAEQETQYF. CDR3 bases: TGTGCCTGGAGCGCAGAGCAAGAGACCCAGTACTTC.

This clone was observed a few times. A far larger clone is one nucleotide away, so this likely arose from a read error. This chain connects TRBV5-6 to TRBJ2-3; D gene ambiguous. V lost 3 bases to trimming and J lost 1 base, with 9 bases between them. Germline V gene data show CDR1 as SGHDT and CDR2 as YYEEEE. The CDR3 loop spans 14 amino acids. The CDR3 region has the DNA TGTGCCAGCAGCTGGTTGGGTCGCACAGATACGCAGTATTTT. This translates into CASSWLGRTDTQYF.

This clone was seen once. V is TRBV30 and J is TRBJ1-6; D is unclear. Germline CDR1 and CDR2: GTSNPN and SVGIG (reference sequence). There are 16 residues in the CDR3. Between the trimmed V and J ends, which lost 3 bases and 5 bases, there was a span of 17 bases. The CDR3 reads CAWRPVTQIDNSPLHF. CDR3 sequence (DNA): TGTGCCTGGAGGCCCGTGACACAGATCGATAATTCACCCCTCCACTTT.

Notes on this clone: The same CDR3 can be traced to other DNA sequences in this sample. The chain links TRBV5-1 to TRBJ2-7; D call uncertain. Trimming cost V 5 bases and J 2 bases, with 11 bases left between them. Germline CDR1 SGHRS, CDR2 YFSETQ. This CDR3 is built from 13 residues. As DNA, the CDR3 is TGCGCCAGCAGTTCGGACGGAACCTACGAGCAGTACTTC. It translates to CASSSDGTYEQYF.

V and J are TRBV9 and TRBJ2-5; D remains unclear. Between the trimmed V and J ends, which lost 3 bases and 5 bases, there was a span of 8 bases. There are 12 residues in the CDR3. Looked up from germline, CDR1 is SGDLS and CDR2 is YYNGEE. Written as DNA, the CDR3 is TGTGCCAGCAGCGGACCCGAGGAGACCCAGTACTTC. Translating gives CASSGPEETQYF. The full variable domain, its missing parts supplied by reference TRBV9 and TRBJ2-5, is DSGVTQTPKHLITATGQRVTLRCSPRSGDLSVYWYQQSLDQGLQFLIQYYNGEERAKGNILERFSAQQFPDLHSELNLSSLELGDSALYFCASSGPEETQYFGPGTRLLVL.

This clone was recorded many times. An end of the junction differs from the germline gene, which may be a read error. This CDR3 is also generated by other DNA sequences in the sample. The V call is TRBV7-7, the J call TRBJ2-3; D ambiguous. The length of the CDR3 is 13 residues. Germline assignment: CDR1 SSHAT and CDR2 FNYEAQ (reference sequence). CDR3 in amino acids: CASSFSRTDTQYF. The CDR3 nucleotides read TGTGCTAGCAGCTTCTCGCGCACAGATACGCAGTATTTT. Combining the CDR3 with reference TRBV7-7 and TRBJ2-3 gives the whole variable domain GAGVSQSPRYKVTKRGQDVTLRCDPISSHATLYWYQQALGQGPEFLTYFNYEAQPDKSGLPSDRFSAERPEGSISTLTIQRTEQRDSAMYRCASSFSRTDTQYFGPGTRLTVL.

The chain recombines TRBV18 with TRBJ1-6; D is uncertain. The V and J ends lost 3 bases and 1 base respectively, with 16 bases between them. This CDR3 comprises 18 residues. The germline V gene has CDR1 KGHSH and CDR2 LQKENI. CDR3: CASSPSRTGTSYNSPLHF. CDR3 DNA: TGTGCCAGCTCACCCTCACGGACGGGAACGTCCTATAATTCACCCCTCCACTTT.

The rearrangement uses TRBV29-1 and TRBJ2-1; TRBD1 matches at 8 bases. CDR1 SQVTM and CDR2 ANQGSEA come from the germline V gene. The V segment lost 3 bases and the J segment 3 bases; nucleotides outside the gene matches: 7. The length of the CDR3 is 15 residues. The CDR3 spells CSVDGRTGLYNEQFF. DNA for the CDR3: TGCAGCGTTGATGGAAGGACAGGGCTCTACAATGAGCAGTTCTTC.